The 12 T cell receptor beta chains below come from one sample, sequenced in a study of blood T cell repertoires in COVID-19. TCRdb keeps only in-frame clones here, not all; method: immunoSEQ multiplex PCR. The table includes 200,000 to 300,000 clones, less than 90% detected once. Input material: peripheral blood. The receptor source for this set is a man aged 25-45 years with active or convalescent COVID-19.

The V gene is TRBV6-1, the J gene TRBJ1-2; 8 bases line up with TRBD1. The CDR3 is 14 amino acids. Looked up from germline, CDR1 is MNHNS and CDR2 is SASEGT. V was clipped by 3 bases and J by 4 bases; unmatched bases: 4. CDR3 sequence: CASSETGVRYGYTF. Written as DNA, the CDR3 is TGTGCCAGCAGTGAGACAGGGGTACGCTATGGCTACACCTTC.

V usage is TRBV7-2 and J usage is TRBJ1-2; 9 nucleotides line up with TRBD1. The CDR3 spans 14 residues. The junction had 7 bases not matched to a gene; V was cut back by 3 bases and J by 8 bases. Germline V lookup: CDR1 SGHTA, CDR2 FQGNSA. CDR3 nucleotides: TGTGCCAGCAGCTTGTCGCTAACAGGGGGCGGCTACACCTTC. Its translation is CASSLSLTGGGYTF.

The V call is TRBV19, the J call TRBJ1-5, with a tentative D call TRBD1 (6 bases). Trimming took 0 bases from V and 4 from J, leaving 10 bases between them. Germline CDR1 and CDR2: LNHDA and SQIVND (reference sequence). The CDR3 runs to 15 residues. The DNA of the CDR3 is TGTGCCAGTAGTATAGAGGGACAACGAAATCAGCCCCAGCATTTT. Amino acids: CASSIEGQRNQPQHF.

This clone has only a few counts. The rearrangement links TRBV5-1 to TRBJ2-2; D possibly corresponds to TRBD2 (6 bases). Per the germline V gene, CDR1 is SGHRS and CDR2 is YFSETQ. CDR3 length: 15 amino acids. Trimming took 0 bases from V and 7 from J, leaving 13 bases between them. The CDR3 spells CASSLAASANGELFF. The CDR3 bases are TGCGCCAGCAGCTTGGCGGCTAGCGCGAACGGGGAGCTGTTTTTT.

This chain links TRBV5-1 with TRBJ1-1; the match to TRBD1 covers 7 bases. Germline CDR1 is SGHRS and CDR2 is YFSETQ. The CDR3 contains 15 residues. J gave up 4 bases and V 4 bases, and 10 bases lay outside the gene matches. The CDR3 coding sequence is TGCGCCAGCAGCCAGACCGGGACAGCGTCCACTGAAGCTTTCTTT. Its protein product is CASSQTGTASTEAFF.

The chain links TRBV3-1 (or the pseudogene TRBV3-2) to TRBJ2-2; 8 bases align to TRBD2. The germline CDR1 and CDR2 sequences are LGHDT and YNNKEL (reference sequence). The CDR3 sequence is 15 residues long. V lost 4 bases to trimming and J lost 4 bases; unmatched junction nucleotides: 5. CDR3 in amino acids: CASSPDGGATGELFF. The CDR3 DNA sequence: TGTGCCAGCAGCCCAGACGGGGGGGCCACCGGGGAGCTGTTTTTT.

The V call is TRBV5-6, the J call TRBJ1-6, with no clear D. Trimming pared 4 bases from V and 11 bases from J, leaving 10 bases between. Germline V gene sequence: CDR1 SGHDT, CDR2 YYEEEE. The CDR3 sequence is 12 residues long. The CDR3 reads CASSRPETPLHF. DNA for the CDR3: TGTGCCAGCAGCCGTCCGGAGACACCCCTCCACTTT.

A word on this clone: Other DNA sequences from this sample encode an identical CDR3 as well. The chain couples TRBV5-8 to TRBJ1-4; possibly TRBD1 for D (6 bases). Germline CDR1 SGHTS, CDR2 YDEGEE. Trimming cost V 5 bases and J 6 bases, with 11 bases left between them. The CDR3 extends over 13 amino acids. In DNA, the CDR3 is TGTGCCAGCAGTTGGGGGGGCGATGAAAAACTGTTTTTT. Its protein product is CASSWGGDEKLFF.

This rearrangement joins TRBV4-1 to TRBJ2-7; D might be TRBD2 (5 bases). V lost 1 base and J 7 bases, leaving 14 bases between the germline ends. Germline CDR1 MGHRA, CDR2 YSYEKL. There are 14 residues in the CDR3. The CDR3 coding sequence is TGCGCCAGCAGCCAAGCCCCCCTAGCTTGGGAGCAGTACTTC. This translates into CASSQAPLAWEQYF.

The CDR3 sequence is CASSFGHRTYQETQYF. The CDR3 DNA is TGTGCCAGCAGCTTTGGCCACAGAACATACCAAGAGACCCAGTACTTC. The rearrangement joins TRBV7-2 to TRBJ2-5; D is ambiguous. Trimming took 3 bases from V and 0 from J, leaving 14 bases between them. The CDR3 covers 16 residues. Germline CDR1 reads SGHTA; CDR2 reads FQGNSA.

Remarks on this clone: Germline is not matched at one junction end, which may reflect a read error. This sequence joins TRBV20-1 and TRBJ2-3, with 7 bases fitting TRBD1. Germline V gene sequence: CDR1 DFQATT, CDR2 SNEGSKA (reference sequence). This CDR3 region has 11 residues. The chain's CDR3 is CSATRTGPADF. CDR3 bases: TGCAGTGCTACTCGGACAGGCCCGGCAGATTTT.

The J gene is TRBJ2-3, the V gene TRBV9, with 10 bases matching TRBD2. Germline V gives CDR1 SGDLS, CDR2 YYNGEE. V gave up 0 bases and J gave up 2 bases; unmatched junction bases: 9. The CDR3 spans 18 residues. CDR3 bases: TGTGCCAGCAGCGTAGCTACGTCTAGCGGGGGTAACACAGATACGCAGTATTTT. It yields the protein CASSVATSSGGNTDTQYF.